The clone carrying this TCR beta chain was counted only a few times. Its matching antigen is unknown. TCRdb redid the calling of the reads with MiXCR, one entry per CDR3 protein. This sample has around 750,000 distinct CDR3 sequences, with 32% found just once. The data were obtained in a study of T cell repertoires in cytomegalovirus infection. Deletions cut 5 bases from V and 7 bases from J, with 12 bases between. The CDR3 contains 12 residues. Germline V lookup: CDR1 SEHNR, CDR2 FQNEAQ (reference sequence). Study-wide points: The response measured ex vivo was dominated by TCR beta clonotypes (HLA-C-restricted and CMV-specific).

The clonotype was recovered from a human donor in good health (CMV status not recorded). Some clones in this sample may be carry-over from other donors' samples. The rearrangement uses TRBV7-9 and TRBJ2-7; D remains unclear. Sequenced material: cultured CD8+ T cells from PBMCs, taken from culture after CMV antigen stimulation. The CDR3 bases are TGTGCCAGCAGCGGTAAGGGTGGGGAGCAGTACTTC. It translates to CASSGKGGEQYF.